These 2 T cell receptor beta chains share one sample of origin, sequenced in a study of blood T cell repertoires in COVID-19. Measured with immunoSEQ multiplex PCR; TCRdb has only the in-frame clones, and not every one. The table lists over 55,000 clones, about 90% of them singletons. The sequencing input was peripheral blood. The receptors were sampled from a human donor in a cohort sampled during active COVID-19.

This chain joins TRBV11-2 and TRBJ1-6, with a possible D match to TRBD1 (6 bases). The CDR3 length is 15 residues. V lost 4 bases and J lost 6, with 13 bases in between. Germline V gene lookup returns CDR1 SGHAT and CDR2 FQNNGV. The CDR3 DNA is TGTGCCAGCAGCTCGTACAGGGAAAGTAATTCACCCCTCCACTTT. It specifies CASSSYRESNSPLHF.

In this sample, this clone turned up once. The CDR3 region has the DNA TGTGCCAGCAGCTTGAGGGGGCAGGGGATCCACGAGCAGTACTTC. Translation: CASSLRGQGIHEQYF. V usage is TRBV5-6 and J usage is TRBJ2-7; 7 nucleotides match TRBD1. The CDR3 extends over 15 amino acids. Germline V lookup: CDR1 SGHDT, CDR2 YYEEEE. The junction had 9 bases not matched to a gene; V was cut back by 1 base and J by 5 bases.